This TCR beta chain came from a study of blood T cell repertoires in COVID-19. The overall study: Sources were T cells, B-cell-depleted T cells, or PBMCs; the material itself was cDNA or gDNA.

With 5 bases clipped from V and 4 bases from J, the junction kept 8 bases outside the gene matches. The CDR3 has 16 residues. Germline CDR1 and CDR2: LNHDA and SQIVND (reference sequence). Data came from immunoSEQ multiplex PCR; TCRdb stores just in-frame clones and leaves some out. This table has roughly 28,000 clones, 77% appearing once. This receptor was taken from a woman aged 70-85 years with active or convalescent COVID-19. This rearrangement joins TRBV19 to TRBJ1-5; 10 bases fit TRBD1. What was sequenced was peripheral blood. The CDR3 here is CASSFKDRGLNQPQHF. The CDR3 nucleotides read TGTGCCAGTAGTTTCAAGGACAGGGGGTTAAATCAGCCCCAGCATTTT.